The present T cell receptor (beta chain) was sequenced within a study of T cells in Graves' hyperthyroidism and ophthalmopathy. Study-wide results and caveats: Ophthalmopathy was distinguished from stable hyperthyroidism by 13 V-J signatures. Most clonotypes expanded in the thyroid (above 0.001) were also present in blood.

Reasons for excluding patients were uncontrolled infection, other autoimmune disease, pregnancy or lactation. Concerning this clonotype: The antigen is not known.

V lost 0 bases to trimming and J lost 5 bases, with 9 bases between them. CDR3 length: 14 residues. CDR1 SGDLS and CDR2 YYNGEE come from the germline V gene. RNA transcripts provided the source from which TCR beta CDR3 regions were amplified. HTBI primers were used for first-round RT-PCR of the TCR CDR3. MiXCR, applied by TCRdb to the multiplex PCR reads, yields one record per CDR3 protein. The table records 500,000 or so distinct CDR3 sequences, 15% to 20% of them present only once. Sequencing was performed on blood. This chain joins TRBV9 and TRBJ2-1; D gene unclear. This TCR was sampled from a woman aged 18-30 years with Graves' ophthalmopathy. CDR3 nucleotide sequence: TGTGCCAGCAGCGTAGGGCTGACGAACAATGAGCAGTTCTTC. Its protein product is CASSVGLTNNEQFF.